This T cell receptor (beta chain) was observed in a study of CD8+CD57+ T cells in acquired aplastic anemia. Turning to the study itself: The study obtained an average of around 3.4 ug of DNA from sorted CD4+ and CD8+ cells.

This clonotype was seen ten or more times. The V end lost 5 bases, the J end lost 8 bases, and 12 bases lay between the germline ends. Germline V gene data show CDR1 as SGHAT and CDR2 as FQNNGV. There are 12 residues in the CDR3. Profiling of TCR beta VDJ combinations and CDR3 sequences used genomic DNA as template. TCRdb called the reads again in MiXCR, with one record for every CDR3 protein. The sample has under 200,000 distinct CDR3 sequences, just under 45% seen once. Sequencing was carried out using sorted CD4+, CD8+, or CD8+CD57+ T cells (not recorded which) from PBMCs. J is TRBJ1-1 and V is TRBV11-2; D unresolved. The TCR sequence derives from a human donor in good health. The CDR3 sequence is CASSPVEAEAFF. The CDR3 region has the DNA TGTGCCAGCAGCCCCGTGGAGGCCGAAGCTTTCTTT.